This TCR beta chain comes out of a study of cytomegalovirus exposure and HLA in healthy donors. Whole-study findings and limits: No immune exposure information besides CMV serostatus was available. Association of 16,951 TCR beta sequences with HLA alleles was found at 0.05 false discovery rate in a later analysis.

Trimming shortened V by 4 bases and J by 1 base, and 6 bases separated the two germline ends. This CDR3 region has 13 residues. CDR1 is MRHNA, CDR2 SNTAGT, per germline. The study ran its PCR with 60 Vbeta and 13 Jbeta primers. Original processing notes: Approximately 11 million of about 88 million unique TCR beta chains were shared, per a later count. Profiling relied on immunoSEQ multiplex PCR, and the TCRdb table lists in-frame clones only, not all of them. V, J and clone size are taken as reported in that table, and D and trimming were inferred from the DNA itself. The sample lists 95,000 to 120,000 clones, 70% to 85% occurring once. Remarks on this clone: The antigen is undetermined.

This sequence originates from a woman between 18 and 30 years old in good health and CMV-seronegative. Material: PBMCs. This rearrangement joins TRBV6-4 to TRBJ2-3; D remains ambiguous. In DNA form, the CDR3 reads TGTGCCAGCAGTGTGTTAGGCACAGATACGCAGTATTTT. Protein sequence: CASSVLGTDTQYF.